The 7 T cell receptor beta chains reported below all come from one sample, sequenced in a study of shared clonotypes between healthy human individuals. Here immunoSEQ multiplex PCR was the method, and the copy in TCRdb shows in-frame clones only, minus some. The sample has more than 1,200,000 clones; about 98.5% are singletons. The sample consisted of naive CD4+ T cells sorted from blood. Documented subset: CD45RA+ positively selected. The receptors shown here come from a young man in good health.

This chain connects TRBV28 to TRBJ1-2; D gene uncertain. Between the trimmed V and J ends, which lost 7 bases and 5 bases, there was a span of 11 bases. Germline V gene lookup returns CDR1 MDHEN and CDR2 SYDVKM. The CDR3 has 12 amino acids. CDR3 region: CASNVYSYGYTF. CDR3 DNA: TGTGCCAGCAATGTCTACAGTTATGGCTACACCTTC.

The chain links TRBV30 to TRBJ2-3, with D perhaps TRBD1 (5 bases). V was cut by 0 bases and J by 5 bases, with 12 bases left in between. This CDR3 is built from 14 residues. Per germline, CDR1 GTSNPN and CDR2 SVGIG (reference sequence). CDR3 sequence: CAWSVLRGGDTQYF. The CDR3 coding sequence is TGTGCCTGGAGTGTACTTAGGGGCGGAGATACGCAGTATTTT.

CDR3 sequence reads: CASSARDRGITSQETQYF. CDR3 coding DNA: TGTGCCAGCAGCGCCCGGGACAGGGGGATAACTTCCCAAGAGACCCAGTACTTC. The chain couples TRBV9 to TRBJ2-5; 11 bases line up with TRBD1. The J segment lost 1 base and the V segment lost 3 bases, leaving 11 bases of the junction unmatched. There are 18 residues in the CDR3. Germline V gene data show CDR1 as SGDLS and CDR2 as YYNGEE.

In the case of this clone: This same CDR3 is encoded by further DNA sequences in the sample. This chain links TRBV14 with TRBJ2-3; no clear D gene. The germline V gene has CDR1 SGHDN and CDR2 FVKESK. The CDR3 sequence is 12 residues long. Trimming left V 1 base short and J 6 bases short, with 5 bases between. CDR3 amino acids: CASSQVQDTQYF. CDR3 coding DNA: TGTGCCAGCAGCCAAGTCCAGGATACGCAGTATTTT. Full variable domain (remainder filled in from reference TRBV14 and TRBJ2-3): EAGVTQFPSHSVIEKGQTVTLRCDPISGHDNLYWYRRVMGKEIKFLLHFVKESKQDESGMPNNRFLAERTGGTYSTLKVQPAELEDSGVYFCASSQVQDTQYFGPGTRLTVL.

In the case of this clone: This same CDR3 is encoded by further DNA sequences in the sample. This CDR3 reads CASSLGGIGQETQYF. CDR3 DNA sequence: TGTGCCAGCAGCTTAGGCGGGATAGGCCAAGAGACCCAGTACTTC. The chain is built from TRBV11-2 and TRBJ2-5; D is possibly TRBD2 (6 bases). Per the germline V gene, CDR1 is SGHAT and CDR2 is FQNNGV. The length of the CDR3 is 15 residues. V lost 1 base, J lost 1 base, and 10 bases lay in between.

The V gene is TRBV18, the J gene TRBJ2-7; TRBD2 matches 12 bases. V shed 3 bases, J shed 0 bases, and the junction held 9 bases outside the gene matches. The CDR3 length is 18 residues. Germline CDR1 is KGHSH and CDR2 is LQKENI. CDR3 residues: CASSPLAGGGSNSYEQYF. As DNA, the CDR3 is TGTGCCAGCTCACCTCTAGCGGGAGGGGGATCGAACTCCTACGAGCAGTACTTC.

The genes are TRBV2 and TRBJ2-5, with 8 bases that match TRBD1. V shed 4 bases and J 3 bases; nucleotides not matched to a gene: 1. CDR1 and CDR2 from the germline V gene are SNHLY and FYNNEI. This CDR3 comprises 13 residues. This chain's CDR3 is CASSVDREETQYF. The CDR3 DNA reads as TGTGCCAGCAGTGTGGACAGGGAAGAGACCCAGTACTTC.